The sequence of this T cell receptor beta chain was determined in a study of response to subunit inactivated influenza vaccine. TCRdb independently ran MiXCR on the RT-PCR reads; one entry per CDR3 protein. The sample records hundreds of thousands of distinct CDR3 sequences, 14% being singletons. CDR3 size: 14 residues. The germline V gene encodes CDR1 SQVTM and CDR2 ANQGSEA. The V end lost 5 bases, the J end lost 4 bases, and 17 bases lay between the germline ends. Study-wide points: Seasonal influenza vaccination, on each occasion, was suggested by the authors to recruit few new T cells.

This clonotype was recorded at least ten times. Its antigen is as yet unknown. The TCR was taken from a man aged 50 to 59 who received an inactivated influenza vaccine. The V and J genes are TRBV29-1 and TRBJ1-2, with D maybe TRBD1 (6 bases). The specimen comprised PBMCs from blood, sampled 14 days before vaccination. This CDR3 is CSVSGAGEVYGYTF. The CDR3 bases are TGCAGCGTTTCGGGGGCAGGGGAGGTCTATGGCTACACCTTC.